This TCR beta chain was documented in a study of shared clonotypes between healthy human individuals. Study background: Each donor contributed plates that comprised three CD4 naive, three CD4 memory, two CD8 naive and one CD8 memory.

Looked up from germline, CDR1 is MDHEN and CDR2 is SYDVKM. The CDR3 runs 15 residues. V dropped 8 bases and J dropped 8; count of bases not matched to a gene: 10. Broader study findings: When naive CD4 clonotypes were compared across a few donors, 4% to 6.5% were shared. Naive subsets usually exceeded memory subsets in estimated richness. Genetic and exposure-history diversity was limited by the small donor number.

This clone was picked up a small number of times. Its antigen is undetermined. The protocol was immunoSEQ multiplex PCR, while the TCRdb copy is restricted to in-frame clones and leaves out a portion. The sample has about 1.1 million clones, around three quarters seen once. The sequenced material came from memory CD4+ T cells from PBMCs. Stated subset: CD45RA-negative fraction. The chain carries TRBV28 and TRBJ1-6; 9 bases agree with TRBD1. The receptor was isolated from a man younger than 30 in good health. Some clones in this sample may be carry-over from other donors' samples. The CDR3 here is CASQTGGNRDSPLHF. Written as DNA, the CDR3 is TGTGCCAGCCAAACAGGGGGCAATAGGGATTCACCCCTCCACTTT.